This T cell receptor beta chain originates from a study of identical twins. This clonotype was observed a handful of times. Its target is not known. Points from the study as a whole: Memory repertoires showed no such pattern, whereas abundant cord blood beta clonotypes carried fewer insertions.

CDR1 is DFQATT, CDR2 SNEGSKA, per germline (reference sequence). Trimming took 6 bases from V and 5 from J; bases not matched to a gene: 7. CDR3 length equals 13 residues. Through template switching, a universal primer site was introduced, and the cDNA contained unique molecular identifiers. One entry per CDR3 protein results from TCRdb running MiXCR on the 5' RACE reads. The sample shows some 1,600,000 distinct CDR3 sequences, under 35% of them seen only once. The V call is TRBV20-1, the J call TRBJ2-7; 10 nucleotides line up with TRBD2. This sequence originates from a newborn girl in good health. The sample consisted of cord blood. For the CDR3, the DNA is TGCAGTGCATCGGCTAGCGGGAGTAACGAGCAGTACTTC. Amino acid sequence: CSASASGSNEQYF.